This T cell receptor (beta chain) was observed in a study of regulatory dendritic cells for organ transplantation. Allogeneic regulatory or mature dendritic cells were co-cultured for less than six days with CFSE-labeled sorted T cells at 1:10. Naive CD45RA+ and memory CD45RO+ CD4+ or CD8+ T cells were FACS-sorted. This CDR3 has 15 amino acids. Germline V lookup: CDR1 SGDLS, CDR2 YYNGEE. The V segment lost 3 bases and the J segment 0 bases; nucleotides outside the gene matches: 6. Method: immunoSEQ multiplex PCR; TCRdb's copy keeps in-frame clones and lacks some. In the table there are more than 10,000 clones, more than 75% of which are singletons. With regard to this clone: As yet, its antigen is unknown.

Study-level findings and limits: Memory CD8+ T cells were the most oligoclonal; naive cells were highly diverse. Of resting T cell subsets, memory CD8+ had the most alloreactive clonotypes. Mature dendritic cells appeared to drive more memory CD8+ clonal expansion than regulatory ones.

The chain combines TRBV9 with TRBJ2-7; 7 bases line up with TRBD2. The sample consisted of naive CD8+ T cells from blood cultured with regulatory dendritic cells. Subset defined: CD45RA+ naive T cells. The receptor was isolated from a human donor in good health. The CDR3 DNA reads as TGTGCCAGCAGCGAGACGGGGGGATTCTCCTACGAGCAGTACTTC. Translated: CASSETGGFSYEQYF. Full variable domain (remainder filled in from reference TRBV9 and TRBJ2-7): DSGVTQTPKHLITATGQRVTLRCSPRSGDLSVYWYQQSLDQGLQFLIQYYNGEERAKGNILERFSAQQFPDLHSELNLSSLELGDSALYFCASSETGGFSYEQYFGPGTRLTVT.